This TCR beta chain was retrieved from a study of blood T cell repertoires in COVID-19. About the research overall: Spain, Italy and the United States supplied samples that represented acute and convalescent COVID-19.

V lost 0 bases and J 3 bases, leaving 9 bases between the germline ends. The CDR3 consists of 14 residues. The germline gives CDR1 MGHRA, CDR2 YSYEKL. Per the authors' pipeline: Reference gene primers were amplified, and this amplification served to estimate nucleated cell counts. Using immunoSEQ multiplex PCR, the repertoire was profiled, and TCRdb retains in-frame clones only, with some absent. The V and J calls and clone size come from that table; D and trimming were worked out from the DNA. The top ten hold approximately 9.4% of the sample, which has roughly 250,000 clones, approximately 89% seen once.

The chain joins TRBV4-1 to TRBJ2-7; TRBD1 might be the D (6 bases). Sequencing input: peripheral blood. The receptor's source is a man aged 35-49 years who had recovered from COVID-19. The CDR3 nucleotides read TGCGCCAGCAGCCAAGAGGGGGCACTCTACGAGCAGTACTTC. The encoded protein is CASSQEGALYEQYF.